This T cell receptor beta chain emerged from a study of T cell repertoires in cytomegalovirus infection. Overall study context: Public TCR beta signatures indicated both CMV infection and matching HLA type.

CDR1 SGHDT and CDR2 YYEEEE come from the germline V gene. Trimming removed 2 bases from V and 2 bases from J, with 9 bases in between. The CDR3 runs to 14 residues. TCRdb called the reads again in MiXCR, with one record for every CDR3 protein. The data contain approximately 500,000 distinct CDR3 sequences, about 11% of them singletons. In this sample, this clonotype turned up a few times. Its target is unknown. Study conclusions and caveats: Ex vivo, HLA-C-restricted CMV-specific TCR beta clonotypes prevailed over the rest of the response. Adding up the frequency of public TCR beta families identified people who carried CMV plus the relevant HLA.

The V and J genes are TRBV5-6 and TRBJ2-3; D may be TRBD1 (5 bases). The clonotype comes from a human donor in good health (CMV status not recorded). Some clones in this sample may be carry-over from other donors' samples. Sequencing used PBMCs. This CDR3 reads CASSLDSFTDTQYF. Here the CDR3 DNA reads TGTGCCAGCAGCTTAGACAGTTTCACAGATACGCAGTATTTT.